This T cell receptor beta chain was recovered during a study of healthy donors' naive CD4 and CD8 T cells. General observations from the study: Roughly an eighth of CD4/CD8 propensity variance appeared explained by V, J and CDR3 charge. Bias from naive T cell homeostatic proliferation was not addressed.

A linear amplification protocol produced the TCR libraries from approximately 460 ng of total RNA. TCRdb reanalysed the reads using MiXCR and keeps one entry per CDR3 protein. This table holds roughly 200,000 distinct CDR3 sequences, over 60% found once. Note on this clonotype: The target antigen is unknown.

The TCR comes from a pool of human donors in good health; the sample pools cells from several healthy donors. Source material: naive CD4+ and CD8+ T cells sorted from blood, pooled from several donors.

This CDR3 is CSVEALGNEQFF. The CDR3 nucleotides read TGCAGCGTTGAAGCTCTTGGTAATGAGCAGTTCTTC. This chain uses TRBV29-1 with TRBJ2-1; no firm D call. The CDR3 covers 12 residues. The germline V and J ends were trimmed by 1 base and 7 bases, with 8 bases remaining between them. CDR1 is SQVTM, CDR2 ANQGSEA, per germline.